The T cell receptor (beta chain) under discussion was sequenced for a study of blood T cell repertoires in COVID-19. Study as a whole: Whether acute or convalescent, the COVID-19 samples came from the United States, Italy and Spain. T cells, B-cell-depleted T cells, or PBMCs supplied cDNA or gDNA.

Per the original methods: Estimation of nucleated cell counts was performed using reference gene primer amplification. The assay was immunoSEQ multiplex PCR, and TCRdb's table has in-frame clones only and misses some. V and J calls and clone size are those listed in that table; D and trimming were worked out from the DNA. The table has 650,000 to 800,000 clones, approximately 90% seen once. The V segment lost 2 bases and the J segment 5 bases; nucleotides outside the gene matches: 4. Looked up from germline, CDR1 is MNHNS and CDR2 is SASEGT. This CDR3 comprises 15 residues. The sample taken for sequencing was peripheral blood. The origin of this receptor is a woman between 18 and 29 years old with acute or convalescent COVID-19. The chain is built from TRBV6-1 and TRBJ1-5; 9 positions agree with TRBD1. The CDR3, as DNA: TGTGCCAGCAGTGAAAACAGGGGGCTCTATCAGCCCCAGCATTTT. It encodes CASSENRGLYQPQHF.